This T cell receptor (beta chain) originates from a study of CD4 T cells in relation to SARS-CoV-2 and coronaviruses. Study as a whole: Negative control cultures got HIV-1 Nef peptides or no peptide.

In its sample, this clone was seen once. Its antigen is unidentified. Unexposed donor CD4+ T cells date from about 2011-2018, before the COVID-19 pandemic. CD4+ T cells were isolated from the cells after less than 13 days of culture. As cell numbers allowed, unexposed-donor CD4+ T cells faced SARS-CoV-2 S/N and four cold-coronavirus spikes. Some 1.9 million PBMCs per well were cultured with 7.5 to 10 IU/ml IL-2. Produced via immunoSEQ multiplex PCR; TCRdb's table is partial and in-frame only. The repertoire has 15,000 to 20,000 clones, approximately 80% of them found once; the top ten carry roughly a quarter. The CDR3 is 16 amino acids. Per germline, CDR1 LGHDT and CDR2 YNNKEL (reference sequence). Trimming cost V 4 bases and J 10 bases; bases outside gene matches: 10.

This TCR came from a human donor in good health. The chain employs TRBV3-1 (or the pseudogene TRBV3-2) and TRBJ2-1, with 13 nucleotides matching TRBD2. The sequenced sample consisted of CD4+ T cells from PBMCs, cultured in vitro. This CDR3 is CASSPSPGLAGQEQFF. CDR3 nucleotide sequence: TGTGCCAGCAGCCCTTCACCGGGACTAGCGGGACAGGAGCAGTTCTTC.